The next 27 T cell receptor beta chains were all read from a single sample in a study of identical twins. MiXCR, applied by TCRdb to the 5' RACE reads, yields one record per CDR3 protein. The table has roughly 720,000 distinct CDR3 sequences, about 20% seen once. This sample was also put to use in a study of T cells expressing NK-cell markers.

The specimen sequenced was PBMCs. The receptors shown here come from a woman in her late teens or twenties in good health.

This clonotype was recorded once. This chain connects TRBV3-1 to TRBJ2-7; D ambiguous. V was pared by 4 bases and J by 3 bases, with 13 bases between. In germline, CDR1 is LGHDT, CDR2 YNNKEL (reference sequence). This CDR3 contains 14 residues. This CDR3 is CASSPRVFRYEQYF. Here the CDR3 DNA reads TGTGCCAGCAGCCCTAGGGTGTTCCGCTACGAGCAGTACTTC.

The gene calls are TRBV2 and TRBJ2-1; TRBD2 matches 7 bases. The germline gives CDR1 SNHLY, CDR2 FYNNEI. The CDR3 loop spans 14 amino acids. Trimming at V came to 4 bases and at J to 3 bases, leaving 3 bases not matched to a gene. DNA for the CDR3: TGTGCCAGCAGTGGGGGACTAAACTACAATGAGCAGTTCTTC. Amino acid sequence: CASSGGLNYNEQFF.

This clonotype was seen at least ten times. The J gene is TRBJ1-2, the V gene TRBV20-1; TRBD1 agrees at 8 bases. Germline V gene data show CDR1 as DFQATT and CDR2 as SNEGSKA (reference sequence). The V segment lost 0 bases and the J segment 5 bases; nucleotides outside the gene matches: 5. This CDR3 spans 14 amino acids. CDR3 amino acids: CSARDVDRGYGYTF. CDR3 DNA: TGCAGTGCTAGAGATGTAGACAGGGGATATGGCTACACCTTC.

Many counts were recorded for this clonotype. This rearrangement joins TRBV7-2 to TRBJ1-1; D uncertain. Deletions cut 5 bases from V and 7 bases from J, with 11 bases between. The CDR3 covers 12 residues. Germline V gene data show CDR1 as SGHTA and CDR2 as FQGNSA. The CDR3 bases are TGTGCCAGCAGCCTATCCCGGGTTGAAGCTTTCTTT. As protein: CASSLSRVEAFF. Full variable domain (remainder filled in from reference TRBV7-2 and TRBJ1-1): GAGVSQSPSNKVTEKGKDVELRCDPISGHTALYWYRQSLGQGLEFLIYFQGNSAPDKSGLPSDRFSAERTGGSVSTLTIQRTQQEDSAVYLCASSLSRVEAFFGQGTRLTVV.

CDR3 loop: CSARDRDFTFPQFF. CDR3 in DNA: TGCAGTGCTAGAGATAGAGACTTCACATTCCCGCAGTTCTTC. V usage is TRBV20-1 and J usage is TRBJ2-1; D uncertain. With 0 bases removed from V and 12 bases from J, the gap between germline ends came to 18 bases. The germline gives CDR1 DFQATT, CDR2 SNEGSKA (reference sequence). The CDR3 has 14 amino acids.

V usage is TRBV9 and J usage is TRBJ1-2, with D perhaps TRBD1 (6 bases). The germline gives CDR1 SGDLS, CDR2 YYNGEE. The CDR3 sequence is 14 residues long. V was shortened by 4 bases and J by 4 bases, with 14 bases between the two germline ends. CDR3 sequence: CASSRVIRGYGYTF. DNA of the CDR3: TGTGCCAGCAGCCGAGTTATCAGGGGCTATGGCTACACCTTC. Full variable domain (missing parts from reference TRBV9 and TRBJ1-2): DSGVTQTPKHLITATGQRVTLRCSPRSGDLSVYWYQQSLDQGLQFLIQYYNGEERAKGNILERFSAQQFPDLHSELNLSSLELGDSALYFCASSRVIRGYGYTFGSGTRLTVV.

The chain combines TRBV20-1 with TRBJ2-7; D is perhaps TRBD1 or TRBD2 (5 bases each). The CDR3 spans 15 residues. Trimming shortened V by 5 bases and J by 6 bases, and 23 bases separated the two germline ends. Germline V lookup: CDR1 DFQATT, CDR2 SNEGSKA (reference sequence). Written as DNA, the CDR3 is TGCAGTGCTCCGAGTACGGGGACCCCTTCGGGCGAGCAGTACTTC. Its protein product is CSAPSTGTPSGEQYF.

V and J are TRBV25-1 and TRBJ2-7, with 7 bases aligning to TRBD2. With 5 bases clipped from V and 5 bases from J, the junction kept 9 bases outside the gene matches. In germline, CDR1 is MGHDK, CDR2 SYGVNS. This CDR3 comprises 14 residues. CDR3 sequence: CASSQSGIKHEQYF. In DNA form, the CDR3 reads TGTGCCAGCAGTCAGAGCGGGATCAAGCACGAGCAGTACTTC.

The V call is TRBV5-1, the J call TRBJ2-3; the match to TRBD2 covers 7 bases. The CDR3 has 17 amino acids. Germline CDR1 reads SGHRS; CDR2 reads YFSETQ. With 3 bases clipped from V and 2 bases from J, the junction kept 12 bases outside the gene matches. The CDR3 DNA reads TGCGCCAGCAGCTCGGCTCTGATAGCGGGCTCCACAGATACGCAGTATTTT. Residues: CASSSALIAGSTDTQYF. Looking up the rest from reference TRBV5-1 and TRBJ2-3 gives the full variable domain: KAGVTQTPRYLIKTRGQQVTLSCSPISGHRSVSWYQQTPGQGLQFLFEYFSETQRNKGNFPGRFSGRQFSNSRSEMNVSTLELGDSALYLCASSSALIAGSTDTQYFGPGTRLTVL.

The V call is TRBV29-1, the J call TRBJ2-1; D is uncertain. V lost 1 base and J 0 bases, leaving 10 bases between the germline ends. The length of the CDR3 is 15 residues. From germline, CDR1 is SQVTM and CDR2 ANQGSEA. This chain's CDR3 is CSVEGAASSYNEQFF. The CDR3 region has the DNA TGCAGCGTTGAAGGGGCGGCTAGCTCCTACAATGAGCAGTTCTTC.

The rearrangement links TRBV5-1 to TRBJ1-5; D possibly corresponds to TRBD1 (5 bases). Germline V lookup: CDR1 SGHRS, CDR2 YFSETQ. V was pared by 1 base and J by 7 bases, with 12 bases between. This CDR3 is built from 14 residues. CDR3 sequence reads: CASSLRDEGQPQHF. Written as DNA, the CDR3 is TGCGCCAGCAGCTTGCGGGATGAGGGGCAGCCCCAGCATTTT. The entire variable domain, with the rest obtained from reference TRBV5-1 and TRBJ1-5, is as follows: KAGVTQTPRYLIKTRGQQVTLSCSPISGHRSVSWYQQTPGQGLQFLFEYFSETQRNKGNFPGRFSGRQFSNSRSEMNVSTLELGDSALYLCASSLRDEGQPQHFGDGTRLSIL.

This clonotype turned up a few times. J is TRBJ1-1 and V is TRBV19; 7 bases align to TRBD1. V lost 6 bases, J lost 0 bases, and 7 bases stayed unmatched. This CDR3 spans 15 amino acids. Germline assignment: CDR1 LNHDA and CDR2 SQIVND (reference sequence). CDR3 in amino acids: CASSPLTGVNTEAFF. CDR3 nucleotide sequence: TGTGCCAGTAGCCCTTTAACAGGGGTGAACACTGAAGCTTTCTTT.

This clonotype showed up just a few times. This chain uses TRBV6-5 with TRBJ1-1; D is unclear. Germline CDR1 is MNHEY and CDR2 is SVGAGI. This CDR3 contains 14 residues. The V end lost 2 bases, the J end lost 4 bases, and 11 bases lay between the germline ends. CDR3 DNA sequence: TGTGCCAGCAGTTACAGGGAGGGAGGCACTGAAGCTTTCTTT. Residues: CASSYREGGTEAFF.

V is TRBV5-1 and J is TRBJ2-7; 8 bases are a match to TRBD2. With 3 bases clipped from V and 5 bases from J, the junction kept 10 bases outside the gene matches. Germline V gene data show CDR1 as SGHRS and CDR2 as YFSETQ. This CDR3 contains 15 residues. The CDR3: CASSWGLVTAHEQYF. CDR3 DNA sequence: TGCGCCAGCAGCTGGGGACTAGTAACGGCGCACGAGCAGTACTTC.

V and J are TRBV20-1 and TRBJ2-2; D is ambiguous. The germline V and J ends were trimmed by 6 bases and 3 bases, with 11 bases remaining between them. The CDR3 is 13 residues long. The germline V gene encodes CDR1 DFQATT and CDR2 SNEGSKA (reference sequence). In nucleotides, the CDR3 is TGCAGTGCAACTAAGGTGGACACCGGGGAGCTGTTTTTT. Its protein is CSATKVDTGELFF.

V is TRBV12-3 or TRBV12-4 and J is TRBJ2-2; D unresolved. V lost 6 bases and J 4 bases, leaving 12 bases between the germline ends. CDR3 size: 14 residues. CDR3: CASRKPISTGELFF. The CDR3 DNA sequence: TGTGCCAGCAGGAAGCCCATTAGCACCGGGGAGCTGTTTTTT.

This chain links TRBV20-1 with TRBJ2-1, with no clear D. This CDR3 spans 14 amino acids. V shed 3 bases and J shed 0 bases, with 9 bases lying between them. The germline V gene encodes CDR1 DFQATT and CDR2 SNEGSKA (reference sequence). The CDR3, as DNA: TGCAGTGCTAGGTTAGGCGGCTCCTACAATGAGCAGTTCTTC. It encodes CSARLGGSYNEQFF.

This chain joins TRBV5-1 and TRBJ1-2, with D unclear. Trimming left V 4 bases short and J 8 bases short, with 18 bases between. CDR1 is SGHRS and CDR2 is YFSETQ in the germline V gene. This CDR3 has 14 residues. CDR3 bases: TGCGCCAGCAGCCTCCCCTCACCCCGGACCGGCTACACCTTC. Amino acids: CASSLPSPRTGYTF.

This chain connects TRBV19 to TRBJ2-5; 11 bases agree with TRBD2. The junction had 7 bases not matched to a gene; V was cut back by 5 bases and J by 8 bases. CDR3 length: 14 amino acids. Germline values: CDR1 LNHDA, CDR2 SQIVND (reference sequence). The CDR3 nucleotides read TGTGCCAGTAGTGTAGGACTAGCGGGCGGCACCCAGTACTTC. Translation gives CASSVGLAGGTQYF.

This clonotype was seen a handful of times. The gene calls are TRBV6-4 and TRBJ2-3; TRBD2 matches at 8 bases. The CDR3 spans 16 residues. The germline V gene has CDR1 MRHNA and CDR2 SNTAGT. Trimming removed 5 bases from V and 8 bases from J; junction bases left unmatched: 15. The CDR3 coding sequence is TGTGCCAGCAGTCTCACCCCCGGGACTAGTATGGGTACGCAGTATTTT. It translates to CASSLTPGTSMGTQYF.

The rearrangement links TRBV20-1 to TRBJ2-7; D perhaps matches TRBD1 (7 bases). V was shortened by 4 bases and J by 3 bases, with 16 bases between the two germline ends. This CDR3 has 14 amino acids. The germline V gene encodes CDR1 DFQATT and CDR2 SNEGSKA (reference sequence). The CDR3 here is CSATDQGGDYEQYF. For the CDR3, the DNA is TGCAGTGCTACAGACCAGGGGGGAGACTACGAGCAGTACTTC.

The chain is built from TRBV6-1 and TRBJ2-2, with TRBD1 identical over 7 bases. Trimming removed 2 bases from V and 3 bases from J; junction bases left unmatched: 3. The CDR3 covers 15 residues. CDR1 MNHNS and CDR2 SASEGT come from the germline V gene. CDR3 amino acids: CASSEYGTDTGELFF. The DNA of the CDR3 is TGTGCCAGCAGTGAATATGGGACAGACACCGGGGAGCTGTTTTTT.

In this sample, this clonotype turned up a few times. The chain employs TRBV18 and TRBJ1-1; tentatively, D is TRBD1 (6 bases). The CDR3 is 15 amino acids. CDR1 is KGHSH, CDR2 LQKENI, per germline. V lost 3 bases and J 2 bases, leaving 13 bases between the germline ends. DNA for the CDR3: TGTGCCAGCTCACCTATCGACAGGCCTAACACTGAAGCTTTCTTT. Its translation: CASSPIDRPNTEAFF.

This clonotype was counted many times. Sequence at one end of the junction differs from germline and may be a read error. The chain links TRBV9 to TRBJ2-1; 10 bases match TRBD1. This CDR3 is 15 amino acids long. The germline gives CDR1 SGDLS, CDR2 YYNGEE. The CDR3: CASSVDRGSYNEQFF. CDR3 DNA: TGCGCCAGCAGCGTGGACAGGGGGTCCTACAATGAGCAGTTCTTC.

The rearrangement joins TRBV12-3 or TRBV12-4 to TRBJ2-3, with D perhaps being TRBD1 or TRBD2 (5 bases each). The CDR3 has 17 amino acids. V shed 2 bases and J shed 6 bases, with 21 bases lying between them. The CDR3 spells CASSLRGGSATVDTQYF. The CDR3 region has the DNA TGTGCCAGCAGTTTACGGGGCGGGTCAGCGACGGTGGATACGCAGTATTTT.

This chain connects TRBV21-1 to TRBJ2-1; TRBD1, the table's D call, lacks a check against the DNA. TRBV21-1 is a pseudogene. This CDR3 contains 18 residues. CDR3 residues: CASSPPRAFPRDYNEQFF. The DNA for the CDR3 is TGTGCCAGCAGCCCCCCCCGGGCATTTCCTCGTGACTACAATGAGCAGTTCTTC.

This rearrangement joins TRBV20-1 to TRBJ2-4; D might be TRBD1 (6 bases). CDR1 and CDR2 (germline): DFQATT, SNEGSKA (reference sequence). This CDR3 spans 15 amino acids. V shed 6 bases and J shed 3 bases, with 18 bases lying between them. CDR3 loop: CSARLQGLVKNIQYF. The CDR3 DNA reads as TGCAGTGCCAGATTACAGGGTCTGGTCAAAAACATTCAGTACTTC.